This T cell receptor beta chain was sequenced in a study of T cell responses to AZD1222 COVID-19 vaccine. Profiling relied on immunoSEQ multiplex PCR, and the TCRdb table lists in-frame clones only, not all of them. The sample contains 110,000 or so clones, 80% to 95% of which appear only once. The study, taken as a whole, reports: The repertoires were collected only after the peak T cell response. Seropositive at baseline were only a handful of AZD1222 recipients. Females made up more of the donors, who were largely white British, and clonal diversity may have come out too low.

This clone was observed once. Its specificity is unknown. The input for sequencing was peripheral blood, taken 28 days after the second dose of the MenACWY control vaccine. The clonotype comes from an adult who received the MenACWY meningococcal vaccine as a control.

This CDR3 reads CASSSEAGATSYNEQFF. The CDR3 region has the DNA TGTGCCAGCAGCTCTGAAGCGGGAGCGACCTCCTACAATGAGCAGTTCTTC. This sequence joins TRBV7-2 and TRBJ2-1; 8 bases agree with TRBD2. The CDR3 covers 17 residues. Germline V gene lookup returns CDR1 SGHTA and CDR2 FQGNSA. The trim removed 4 bases at V and 0 bases at J, leaving 8 bases unmatched.